The clone carrying this TCR beta chain has just one count. Germline V CDR1 and CDR2: LNHNV, YYDKDF (reference sequence). The CDR3 is 14 amino acids. V was trimmed by 0 bases and J by 0 bases, leaving 6 bases between them. This record comes from a study of OX40 agonist ivuxolimab in advanced cancers. Sequencing used immunoSEQ multiplex PCR; TCRdb keeps in-frame clones, though not all of them. Of 65,000 to 100,000 clones listed, 75% to 95% were seen once; the top ten hold around 6.9%. The chain is built from TRBV15 and TRBJ2-7; D unclear. The source was CD4+ or CD8+ T cells sorted from blood, collected in a trial of the OX40 agonist ivuxolimab. The sequence came from an adult with an advanced solid tumor such as melanoma, head and neck, liver or kidney cancer. The chain's CDR3 is CATSRETLSYEQYF. CDR3 sequence (DNA): TGTGCCACCAGCAGAGAAACGCTCTCCTACGAGCAGTACTTC.